This section outlines one TCR beta chain sequence together with its context. What it binds is not known. The PCR was carried out with 60 Vbeta primers and 13 Jbeta primers. Assay used: immunoSEQ multiplex PCR; TCRdb lists only in-frame clones, some missing. The sample records around 130,000 clones, around 70% being singletons. The record originates from a study of cytomegalovirus exposure and HLA in healthy donors. Regarding the study as a whole: Testing in vitro showed a few CMV-associated chains specific for CMV antigens. Judged likely to be a sequencing artifact was a cluster of highly shared sequence variants. CMV serostatus was the sole immune exposure data available. Relative to the approximately 630-donor mean, N-insertions were reportedly fewer in an Asian-associated ancestry cluster in a later analysis.

The V gene end was trimmed by 7 bases and the J gene end by 3 bases; junction bases not matched to a gene: 8. In germline, CDR1 is SNHLY, CDR2 FYNNEI. The CDR3 runs to 14 residues. The clonotype was recovered from a man aged 30 to 45 in good health and CMV-seropositive. The J gene is TRBJ2-7, the V gene TRBV2, with 8 bases identical to TRBD1. Sequencing was done on a sample of PBMCs. In DNA form, the CDR3 reads TGTGCCAGCACTCCAGACAGGGGAGACTACGAGCAGTACTTC. As protein: CASTPDRGDYEQYF.